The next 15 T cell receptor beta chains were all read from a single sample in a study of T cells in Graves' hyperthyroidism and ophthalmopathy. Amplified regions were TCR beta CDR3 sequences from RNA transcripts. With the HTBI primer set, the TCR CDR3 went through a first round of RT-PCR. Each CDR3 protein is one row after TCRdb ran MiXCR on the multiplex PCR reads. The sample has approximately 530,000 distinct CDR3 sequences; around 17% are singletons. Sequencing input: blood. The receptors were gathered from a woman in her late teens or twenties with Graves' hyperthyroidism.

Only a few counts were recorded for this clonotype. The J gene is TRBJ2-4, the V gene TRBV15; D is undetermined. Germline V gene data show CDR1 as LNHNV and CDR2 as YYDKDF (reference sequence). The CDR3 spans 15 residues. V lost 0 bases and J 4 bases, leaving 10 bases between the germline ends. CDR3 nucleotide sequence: TGTGCCACCAGCAGAGATGCTGGAGTAAAAAACATTCAGTACTTC. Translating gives CATSRDAGVKNIQYF.

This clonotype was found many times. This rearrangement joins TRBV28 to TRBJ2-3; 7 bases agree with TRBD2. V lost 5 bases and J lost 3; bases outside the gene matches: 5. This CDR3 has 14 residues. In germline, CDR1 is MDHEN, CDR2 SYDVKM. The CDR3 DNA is TGTGCCAGCAGTGGGCTAGCGGTTACAGATACGCAGTATTTT. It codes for CASSGLAVTDTQYF.

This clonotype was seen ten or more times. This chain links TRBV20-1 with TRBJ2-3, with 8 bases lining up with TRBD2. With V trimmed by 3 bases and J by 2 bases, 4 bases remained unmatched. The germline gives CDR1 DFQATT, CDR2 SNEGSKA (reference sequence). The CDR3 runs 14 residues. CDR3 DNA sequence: TGCAGTGCTAGGGGCGGGGGGAACACAGATACGCAGTATTTT. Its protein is CSARGGGNTDTQYF.

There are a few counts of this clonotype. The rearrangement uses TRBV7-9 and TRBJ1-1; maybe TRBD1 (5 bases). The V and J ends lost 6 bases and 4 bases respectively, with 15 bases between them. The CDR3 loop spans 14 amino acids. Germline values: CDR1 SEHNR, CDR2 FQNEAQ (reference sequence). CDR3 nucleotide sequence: TGTGCCAGCAGGTCTAGCGGGGCGGGCACTGAAGCTTTCTTT. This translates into CASRSSGAGTEAFF.

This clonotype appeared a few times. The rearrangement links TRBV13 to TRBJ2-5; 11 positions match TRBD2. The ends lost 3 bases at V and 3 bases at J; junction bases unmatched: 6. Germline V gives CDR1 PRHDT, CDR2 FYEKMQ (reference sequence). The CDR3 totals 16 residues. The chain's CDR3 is CASSFDSGRGKETQYF. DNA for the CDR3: TGTGCCAGCAGCTTCGATAGCGGGAGGGGGAAAGAGACCCAGTACTTC.

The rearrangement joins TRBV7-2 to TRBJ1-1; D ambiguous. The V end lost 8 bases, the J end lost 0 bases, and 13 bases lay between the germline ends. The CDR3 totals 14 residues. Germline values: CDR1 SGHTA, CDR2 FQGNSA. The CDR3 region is CASQPEHVNTEAFF. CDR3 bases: TGTGCCAGCCAACCGGAACACGTGAACACTGAAGCTTTCTTT.

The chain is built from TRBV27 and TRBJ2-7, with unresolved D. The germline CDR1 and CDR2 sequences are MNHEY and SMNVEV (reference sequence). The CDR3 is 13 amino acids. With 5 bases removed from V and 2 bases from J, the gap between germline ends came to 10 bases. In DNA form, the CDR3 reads TGTGCCAGCAGTACTGGGTTAGCCTACGAGCAGTACTTC. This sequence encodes CASSTGLAYEQYF.

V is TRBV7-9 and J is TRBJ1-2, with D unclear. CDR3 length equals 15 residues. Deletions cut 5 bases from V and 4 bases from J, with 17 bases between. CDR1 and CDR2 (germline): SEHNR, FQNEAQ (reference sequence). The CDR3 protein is CASSPQPGGGYGYTF. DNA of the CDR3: TGTGCCAGCAGCCCGCAACCTGGCGGAGGCTATGGCTACACCTTC.

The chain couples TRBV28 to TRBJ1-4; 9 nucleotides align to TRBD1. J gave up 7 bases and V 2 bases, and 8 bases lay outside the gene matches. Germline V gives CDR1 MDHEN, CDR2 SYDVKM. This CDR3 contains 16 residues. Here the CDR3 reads CASSLGYGTGTEKLFF. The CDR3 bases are TGTGCCAGCAGTTTAGGATATGGGACAGGGACTGAAAAACTGTTTTTT.

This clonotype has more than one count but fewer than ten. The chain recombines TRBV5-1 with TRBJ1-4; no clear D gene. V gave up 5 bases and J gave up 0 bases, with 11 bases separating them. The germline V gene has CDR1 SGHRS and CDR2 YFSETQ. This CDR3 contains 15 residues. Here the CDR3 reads CASRETPATNEKLFF. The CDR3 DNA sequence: TGCGCCAGCAGGGAGACACCGGCAACTAATGAAAAACTGTTTTTT.

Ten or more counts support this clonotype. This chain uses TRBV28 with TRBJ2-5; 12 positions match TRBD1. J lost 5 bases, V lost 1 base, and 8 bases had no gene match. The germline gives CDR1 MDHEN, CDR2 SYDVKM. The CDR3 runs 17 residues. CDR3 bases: TGTGCCAGCAGTTTATTTGGGACAGGGGGCGCCGGGGAGACCCAGTACTTC. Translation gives CASSLFGTGGAGETQYF.

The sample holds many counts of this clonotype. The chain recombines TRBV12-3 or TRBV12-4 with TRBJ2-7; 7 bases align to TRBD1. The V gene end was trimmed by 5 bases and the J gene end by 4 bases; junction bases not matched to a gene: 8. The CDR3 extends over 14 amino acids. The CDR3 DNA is TGTGCCAGCAGTCAGACAGGGCCTGGTTACGAGCAGTACTTC. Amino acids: CASSQTGPGYEQYF.

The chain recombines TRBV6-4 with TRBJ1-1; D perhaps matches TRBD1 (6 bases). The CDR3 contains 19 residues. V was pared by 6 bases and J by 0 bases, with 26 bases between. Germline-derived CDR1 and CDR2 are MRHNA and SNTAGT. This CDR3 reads CASSDTKPGQGSMNTEAFF. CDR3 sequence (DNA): TGTGCCAGCAGCGACACGAAACCGGGACAAGGGAGTATGAACACTGAAGCTTTCTTT.

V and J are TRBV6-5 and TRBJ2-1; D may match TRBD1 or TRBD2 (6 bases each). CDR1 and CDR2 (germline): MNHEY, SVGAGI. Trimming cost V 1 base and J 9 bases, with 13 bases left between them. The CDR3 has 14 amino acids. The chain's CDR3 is CASSYLGGLGEQFF. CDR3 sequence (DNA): TGTGCCAGCAGTTACTTAGGGGGGCTGGGTGAGCAGTTCTTC.

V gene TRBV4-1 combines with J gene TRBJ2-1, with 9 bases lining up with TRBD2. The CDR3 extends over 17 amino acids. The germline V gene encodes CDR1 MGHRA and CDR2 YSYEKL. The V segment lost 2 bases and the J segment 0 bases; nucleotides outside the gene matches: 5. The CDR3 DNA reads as TGCGCCAGCAGCCAAAGCGCGCGGGAGGGCTCCTACAATGAGCAGTTCTTC. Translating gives CASSQSAREGSYNEQFF.